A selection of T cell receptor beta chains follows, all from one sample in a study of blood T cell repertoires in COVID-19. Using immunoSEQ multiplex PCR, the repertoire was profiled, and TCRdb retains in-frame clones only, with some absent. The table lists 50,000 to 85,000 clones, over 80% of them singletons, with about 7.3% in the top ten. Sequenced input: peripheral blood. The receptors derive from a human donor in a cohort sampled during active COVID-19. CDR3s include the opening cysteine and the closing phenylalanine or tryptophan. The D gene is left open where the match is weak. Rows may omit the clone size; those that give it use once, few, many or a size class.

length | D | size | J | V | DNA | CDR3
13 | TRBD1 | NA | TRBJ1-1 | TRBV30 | TGTGCCTGGAGTCAGGACAGGTTTTCTGAAGCTTTCTTT | CAWSQDRFSEAFF
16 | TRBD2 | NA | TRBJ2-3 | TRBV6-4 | TGTGCCAGCAGTGCGACTAGCGGGAGGGAGCCCGATACGCAGTATTTT | CASSATSGREPDTQYF
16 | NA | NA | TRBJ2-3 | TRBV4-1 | TGCGCCAGCAGCCAAGGTCCTAGCGCAAGCACAGATACGCAGTATTTT | CASSQGPSASTDTQYF
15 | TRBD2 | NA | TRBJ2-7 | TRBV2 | TGTGCCAGCACCCAATGGACTAGCGGATCCTACGAGCAGTACTTC | CASTQWTSGSYEQYF
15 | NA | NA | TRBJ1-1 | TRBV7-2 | TGTGCCAGCAGCTTAATGTCGTCCGGGAACACTGAAGCTTTCTTT | CASSLMSSGNTEAFF
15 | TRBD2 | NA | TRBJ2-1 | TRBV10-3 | TGTGCCATCAGTGAGTGGCGGGGGACCTACAATGAGCAGTTCTTC | CAISEWRGTYNEQFF
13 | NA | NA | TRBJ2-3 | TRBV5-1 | TGCGCCAGCAGCTACCGGGGATCAGATACGCAGTATTTT | CASSYRGSDTQYF
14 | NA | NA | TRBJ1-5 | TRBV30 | TGTGCCTGGAGTGCGGCGGTTAGCAATCAGCCCCAGCATTTT | CAWSAAVSNQPQHF
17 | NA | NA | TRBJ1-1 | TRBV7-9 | TGTGCCAGCAGCTTATCGGCAGGGCGGGATAGGAACACTGAAGCTTTCTTT | CASSLSAGRDRNTEAFF
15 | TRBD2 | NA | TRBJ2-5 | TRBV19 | TGTGCCAGTAGTGACTTGGCGGGGGGACAAGAGACCCAGTACTTC | CASSDLAGGQETQYF
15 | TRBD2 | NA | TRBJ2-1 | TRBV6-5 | TGTGCCAGCAGATCACTAGCGGGAGGACACAATGAGCAGTTCTTC | CASRSLAGGHNEQFF
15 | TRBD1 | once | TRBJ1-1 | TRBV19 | TGTGCCAGTAGTATAGTTGGGACAGGGTCCACTGAAGCTTTCTTT | CASSIVGTGSTEAFF
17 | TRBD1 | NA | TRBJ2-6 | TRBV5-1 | TGCGCCAGCAGCAGGCCCCAGACAGGGTCTGGGGCCAACGTCCTGACTTTC | CASSRPQTGSGANVLTF
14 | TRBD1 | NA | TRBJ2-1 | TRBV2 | TGTGCCAGCATAGGGACAGGGGCCTACAATGAGCAGTTCTTC | CASIGTGAYNEQFF
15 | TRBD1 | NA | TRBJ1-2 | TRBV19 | TGTGCCAGTAGGGACACAGGGGGCGCGTTTTATGGCTACACCTTC | CASRDTGGAFYGYTF
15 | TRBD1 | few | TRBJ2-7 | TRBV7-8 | TGTGCCAGCAGCTTGGGGACAGGGGTTCCCTACGAGCAGTACTTC | CASSLGTGVPYEQYF
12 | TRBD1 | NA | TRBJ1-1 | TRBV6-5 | TGTGCCAGCAGCCTCGCACCGGGACAGAATTTCTTT | CASSLAPGQNFF
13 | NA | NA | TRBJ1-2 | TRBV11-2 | TGTGCCAGCAGCCCCCAGGCTAACTATGGCTACACCTTC | CASSPQANYGYTF
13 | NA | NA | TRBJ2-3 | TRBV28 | TGTGCCAGCAGTTTACCCCACTTAGATACGCAGTATTTT | CASSLPHLDTQYF
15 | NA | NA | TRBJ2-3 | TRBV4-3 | TGCGCCAGCAGCCAAGAAGGCGTCGGGGGTGATACGCAGTATTTT | CASSQEGVGGDTQYF
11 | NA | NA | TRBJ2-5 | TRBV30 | TGTGCCTGGAATCAGGGGTCGACCCAGTACTTC | CAWNQGSTQYF
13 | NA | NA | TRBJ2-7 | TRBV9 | TGTGCCAGCAGCCTCGGACATTACGACGAGCAGTACTTC | CASSLGHYDEQYF
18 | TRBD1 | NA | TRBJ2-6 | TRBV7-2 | TGTGCCAGCAGCGAGCGGACAGGGGGATATTCGGGGGCCAACGTCCTGACTTTC | CASSERTGGYSGANVLTF
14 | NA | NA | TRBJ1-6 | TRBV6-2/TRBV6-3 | TGTGCCAGCAGTTACCCCGACAGAAATTCACCCCTCCACTTT | CASSYPDRNSPLHF
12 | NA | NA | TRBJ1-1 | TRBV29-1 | TGCAGCGTCTACGTGATGAACACTGAAGCTTTCTTT | CSVYVMNTEAFF
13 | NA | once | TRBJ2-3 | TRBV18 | TGTGCCAGCTCACCCCGACAGACCGATACGCAGTATTTT | CASSPRQTDTQYF
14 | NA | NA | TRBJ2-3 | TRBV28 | TGTGCCAGCAGTTTATTGCGGAGCACAGATACGCAGTATTTT | CASSLLRSTDTQYF
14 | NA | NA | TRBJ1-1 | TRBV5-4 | TGTGCCAGCAGCTTGGTTGCGGGTGCGGGTGAAGCTTTCTTT | CASSLVAGAGEAFF
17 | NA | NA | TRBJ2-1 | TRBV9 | TGTGCCAGCAGCCCTAGTCTGGGCGGGGGCCTCTACAATGAGCAGTTCTTC | CASSPSLGGGLYNEQFF
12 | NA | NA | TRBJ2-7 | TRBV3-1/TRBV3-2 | TGTGCCAGCAGCCAAGTTCGGGACGAGCAGTACTTC | CASSQVRDEQYF
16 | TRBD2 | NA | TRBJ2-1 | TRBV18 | TGTGCCAGCTCACCTCTAGGACTAGCGGGGGTAAATGAGCAGTTCTTC | CASSPLGLAGVNEQFF
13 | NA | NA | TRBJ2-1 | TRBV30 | TGTGCCTCCCTGTTCGAGTCCTACAATGAGCAGTTCTTC | CASLFESYNEQFF
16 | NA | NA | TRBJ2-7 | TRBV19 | TGTGCCAGTAGTATAGGATCTTTCGCGGAGGATGCCGAGCAGTACTTC | CASSIGSFAEDAEQYF
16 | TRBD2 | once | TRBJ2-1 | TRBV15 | TGTGCCACCAGCAGAGACCTCGCGGGGGGGCTCTATGAGCAGTTCTTC | CATSRDLAGGLYEQFF
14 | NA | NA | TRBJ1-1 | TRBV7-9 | TGTGCCAGCAGCGGGAGGCAGGGACGGAGTGAAGCTTTCTTT | CASSGRQGRSEAFF
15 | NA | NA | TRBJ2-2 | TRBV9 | TGTGCCAGCAGCGTAGGCGGGGCGGACACCGGGGAGCTGTTTTTT | CASSVGGADTGELFF
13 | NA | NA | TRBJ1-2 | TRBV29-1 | TGCAGCGTTTCCAATACAGGGACCTATGGCTACACCTTC | CSVSNTGTYGYTF
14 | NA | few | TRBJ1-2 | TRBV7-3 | TGTGCCAGCAGCAGAAATGGGGGCCAGGATGGCTACACCTTC | CASSRNGGQDGYTF
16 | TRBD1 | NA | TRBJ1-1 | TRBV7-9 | TGTGCCAGCAGCTTAGCGGGACCCGACAGGGGCACTGAAGCTTTCTTT | CASSLAGPDRGTEAFF
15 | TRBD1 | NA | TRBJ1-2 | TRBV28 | TGTGCCAGCAGTCCAGGGGGTTCGGCGGTTGATGGCTACACCTTC | CASSPGGSAVDGYTF
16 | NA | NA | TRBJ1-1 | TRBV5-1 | TGCGCCAGCAGCTTGTTACCAGAATCCGCGAACACTGAAGCTTTCTTT | CASSLLPESANTEAFF
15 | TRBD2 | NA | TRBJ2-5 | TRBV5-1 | TGCGCCAGCAGCTTGGAGGCGGGAGCGGATGAGACCCAGTACTTC | CASSLEAGADETQYF
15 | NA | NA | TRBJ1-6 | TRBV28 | TGTGCCAGCAGGCCTATTACAGGGTTGGATTCACCCCTCCACTTT | CASRPITGLDSPLHF
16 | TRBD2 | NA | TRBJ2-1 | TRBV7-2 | TGTGCCAGCAGCTTAGATAGCGGGGGGGCGGGTAATGAGCAGTTCTTC | CASSLDSGGAGNEQFF
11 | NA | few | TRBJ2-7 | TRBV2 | TGTGCCAGCAGTGGAGGGTACGAGCAGTACTTC | CASSGGYEQYF
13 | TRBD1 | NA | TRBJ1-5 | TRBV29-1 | TGCAGCGTGGGGGGACAGGGCAATCAGCCCCAGCATTTT | CSVGGQGNQPQHF
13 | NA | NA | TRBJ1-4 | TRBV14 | TGTGCCAGCAGCCCACGGGGGGTCTTTTCAGTGTTTTTT | CASSPRGVFSVFF
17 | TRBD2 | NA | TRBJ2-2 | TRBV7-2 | TGTGCCAGCAGCTTATTTCTTACTAGCGGGAGAACCGGGGAGCTGTTTTTT | CASSLFLTSGRTGELFF